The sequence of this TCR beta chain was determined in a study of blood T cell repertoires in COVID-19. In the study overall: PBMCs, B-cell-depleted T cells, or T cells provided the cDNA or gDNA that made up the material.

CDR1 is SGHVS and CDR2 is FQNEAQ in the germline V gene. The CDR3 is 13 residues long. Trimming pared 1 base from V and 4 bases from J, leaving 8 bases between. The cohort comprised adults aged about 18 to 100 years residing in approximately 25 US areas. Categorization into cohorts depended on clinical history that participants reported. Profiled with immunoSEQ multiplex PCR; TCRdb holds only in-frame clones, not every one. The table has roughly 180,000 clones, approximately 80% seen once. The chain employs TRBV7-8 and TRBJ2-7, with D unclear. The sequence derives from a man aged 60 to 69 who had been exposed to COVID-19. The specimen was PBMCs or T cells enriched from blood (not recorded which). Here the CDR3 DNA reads TGTGCCAGCAGCTTAGAGCCGGGTTACGAGCAGTACTTC. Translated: CASSLEPGYEQYF. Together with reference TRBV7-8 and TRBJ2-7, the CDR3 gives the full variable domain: GAGVSQSPRYKVAKRGQDVALRCDPISGHVSLFWYQQALGQGPEFLTYFQNEAQLDKSGLPSDRFFAERPEGSVSTLKIQRTQQEDSAVYLCASSLEPGYEQYFGPGTRLTVT.